The 30 T cell receptor beta chains presented below share a single source sample, sequenced in a study of beta chain features in type 1 diabetes. Of the isolated RNA, all was reverse transcribed, and so the sequenced material was expressed TCRB transcripts. Data came from immunoSEQ multiplex PCR; TCRdb stores just in-frame clones and leaves some out. The sample consists of about 450,000 clones, roughly 11% of them appearing once. The specimen was naive CD4+ T cells from blood. The receptors come from a woman in her late teens or twenties in good health.

The genes are TRBV9 and TRBJ2-3, with no clear D. The CDR3 runs 14 residues. The V gene's germline CDR1 is SGDLS and CDR2 YYNGEE. The V end lost 6 bases, the J end lost 1 base, and 12 bases lay between the germline ends. The CDR3 loop is CASNLGGRTDTQYF. The DNA of the CDR3 is TGTGCCAGCAACTTGGGCGGCCGCACAGATACGCAGTATTTT.

As for this clone: A much larger clone lies a single base off, so this may be a read error. The J gene is TRBJ2-6, the V gene TRBV11-3; a weak D match, TRBD2 (5 bases). Germline V gene data show CDR1 as SGHNT and CDR2 as YENEEA. Trimming stripped 1 base from V and 1 base from J, with 5 bases between. This CDR3 is 15 amino acids long. The CDR3 sequence: CASSLAGSGANVLTF. CDR3 coding DNA: TGTGCCAGCAGCTTAGCGGGGTCTGGGGCCAACGTCCTGACTTTC. The full variable domain, in which reference TRBV11-3 and TRBJ2-6 provide the parts outside the CDR3, is EAGVVQSPRYKIIEKKQPVAFWCNPISGHNTLYWYLQNLGQGPELLIRYENEEAVDDSQLPKDRFSAERLKGVDSTLKIQPAELGDSAVYLCASSLAGSGANVLTFGAGSRLTVL.

The J gene is TRBJ2-6, the V gene TRBV29-1; the match to TRBD1 covers 7 bases. This CDR3 contains 19 residues. Germline V CDR1 and CDR2: SQVTM, ANQGSEA. J gave up 4 bases and V 6 bases, and 21 bases lay outside the gene matches. CDR3 region: CSVLPGPGGAGTGANVLTF. The CDR3 DNA reads as TGCAGCGTCTTACCGGGTCCAGGGGGAGCAGGGACAGGGGCCAACGTCCTGACTTTC. The full variable domain, its missing parts supplied by reference TRBV29-1 and TRBJ2-6, is SAVISQKPSRDICQRGTSLTIQCQVDSQVTMMFWYRQQPGQSLTLIATANQGSEATYESGFVIDKFPISRPNLTFSTLTVSNMSPEDSSIYLCSVLPGPGGAGTGANVLTFGAGSRLTVL.

J is TRBJ1-2 and V is TRBV7-9; maybe TRBD1 (5 bases). Germline V gene sequence: CDR1 SEHNR, CDR2 FQNEAQ (reference sequence). The V end was cut by 2 bases, the J end by 0 bases, with 16 bases between. The CDR3 has 17 amino acids. The CDR3 bases are TGTGCCAGCAGCTTACGACAGCCGTTCCTGACTAACTATGGCTACACCTTC. Its protein product is CASSLRQPFLTNYGYTF. The full variable domain, rest sourced from reference TRBV7-9 and TRBJ1-2, is DTGVSQNPRHKITKRGQNVTFRCDPISEHNRLYWYRQTLGQGPEFLTYFQNEAQLEKSRLLSDRFSAERPKGSFSTLEIQRTEQGDSAMYLCASSLRQPFLTNYGYTFGSGTRLTVV.

The genes are TRBV5-4 and TRBJ1-1, with no clear D. There are 12 residues in the CDR3. V was shortened by 5 bases and J by 4 bases, with 9 bases between the two germline ends. In germline, CDR1 is SGHNT, CDR2 YYREEE (reference sequence). CDR3 coding DNA: TGTGCCAGCAGGGGTGACCGCACTGAAGCTTTCTTT. The encoded protein is CASRGDRTEAFF. Combining the CDR3 with reference TRBV5-4 and TRBJ1-1 gives the whole variable domain ETGVTQSPTHLIKTRGQQVTLRCSSQSGHNTVSWYQQALGQGPQFIFQYYREEENGRGNFPPRFSGLQFPNYSSELNVNALELDDSALYLCASRGDRTEAFFGQGTRLTVV.

This sequence joins TRBV9 and TRBJ2-1; D perhaps matches TRBD1 (6 bases). The CDR3 contains 19 residues. The germline gives CDR1 SGDLS, CDR2 YYNGEE. Trimming took off 0 bases at V and 0 bases at J, with 19 bases between the two ends. CDR3 amino acids: CASSVAGTISRSSYNEQFF. The CDR3 DNA reads as TGTGCCAGCAGCGTAGCGGGGACAATTAGCAGGAGCTCCTACAATGAGCAGTTCTTC.

This clone has just a few counts. This chain joins TRBV29-1 and TRBJ2-1; 13 bases map to TRBD2. This CDR3 spans 17 amino acids. V dropped 7 bases and J dropped 1; count of bases not matched to a gene: 10. Germline CDR1 SQVTM, CDR2 ANQGSEA. CDR3 sequence (DNA): TGCAGCGGGCGGTCGACTAGCGGGAGGAGGTCCTACAATGAGCAGTTCTTC. Amino acids: CSGRSTSGRRSYNEQFF.

This clone was seen a few times. For the CDR3, the DNA is TGTGCCAGCTCAAACACTGAAGCTTTCTTT. It translates to CASSNTEAFF. V gene TRBV18 combines with J gene TRBJ1-1; D gene unclear. V dropped 5 bases and J dropped 2 bases, with 0 bases sitting between them. The CDR3 totals 10 residues. CDR1 is KGHSH, CDR2 LQKENI, per germline.

The sample holds a few counts of this clone. This rearrangement joins TRBV2 to TRBJ1-4; 7 nucleotides agree with TRBD1. The germline V gene has CDR1 SNHLY and CDR2 FYNNEI. The CDR3 contains 14 residues. Germline trimming cut 5 bases from V and 8 bases from J; bases unmatched to any gene: 8. CDR3 nucleotide sequence: TGTGCCAGCAGTACGGGACAGCGGATGGAAAAACTGTTTTTT. Translating it yields CASSTGQRMEKLFF.

A word on this clone: Within the sample, other DNA sequences also encode this same CDR3. The gene calls are TRBV18 and TRBJ2-7; weak D call: TRBD2 (5 bases). The CDR3 spans 13 residues. Trimming pared 3 bases from V and 4 bases from J, leaving 10 bases between. CDR1 is KGHSH and CDR2 is LQKENI in the germline V gene. CDR3 nucleotides: TGTGCCAGCTCACCGGCGGGCAGTTACGAGCAGTACGTC. It translates to CASSPAGSYEQYV.

This clone was counted only a few times. This chain connects TRBV29-1 to TRBJ1-1; maybe TRBD1 (5 bases). The CDR3 is made up of 13 amino acids. CDR1 and CDR2 (germline): SQVTM, ANQGSEA. V was cut by 4 bases and J by 4 bases, with 13 bases left in between. CDR3 sequence reads: CSVVRGATTEAFF. CDR3 DNA: TGCAGCGTTGTTCGAGGGGCGACCACTGAAGCTTTCTTT.

This clone came up a few times. V usage is TRBV25-1 and J usage is TRBJ1-3; D gene uncertain. Germline V gene sequence: CDR1 MGHDK, CDR2 SYGVNS. The V and J ends lost 5 bases and 0 bases respectively, with 5 bases between them. CDR3 size: 13 residues. CDR3 coding DNA: TGTGCCAGCAGTCTCCCCTCTGGAAACACCATATATTTT. Protein product: CASSLPSGNTIYF. The complete variable domain, with remaining parts taken from reference TRBV25-1 and TRBJ1-3, reads EADIYQTPRYLVIGTGKKITLECSQTMGHDKMYWYQQDPGMELHLIHYSYGVNSTEKGDLSSESTVSRIRTEHFPLTLESARPSHTSQYLCASSLPSGNTIYFGEGSWLTVV.

In this sample, this clone turned up many times. The chain carries TRBV14 and TRBJ1-4; 11 bases align to TRBD1. The CDR3 runs 15 residues. V lost 6 bases and J lost 7; bases outside the gene matches: 7. Germline V lookup: CDR1 SGHDN, CDR2 FVKESK. CDR3 loop: CASSRLGTGGEKLFF. CDR3 DNA: TGTGCCAGCAGTCGCTTAGGGACAGGGGGTGAAAAACTGTTTTTT.

This clone has just a few counts. This rearrangement joins TRBV6-5 to TRBJ1-5; D not certain. The germline V gene has CDR1 MNHEY and CDR2 SVGAGI. This CDR3 spans 13 amino acids. The V end was cut by 3 bases, the J end by 0 bases, with 3 bases between. Here the CDR3 reads CASSYNSNQPQHF. CDR3 bases: TGTGCCAGCAGTTATAATAGCAATCAGCCCCAGCATTTT.

This clone has only a few counts. The junction differs from germline at one of its ends, possibly a read error. This chain links TRBV29-1 with TRBJ2-5; 10 nucleotides match TRBD2. The CDR3 has 13 amino acids. The germline V gene has CDR1 SQVTM and CDR2 ANQGSEA. The CDR3 loop is CSVEAGGRETQYF. DNA of the CDR3: TGCAGCGTCGAAGCGGGAGGGAGGGAGACCCAGTACTTC.

Here the CDR3 reads CASSLARGHYNEQFF. The CDR3 DNA reads as TGTGCCAGCAGCTTAGCGCGAGGCCATTACAATGAGCAGTTCTTC. The V call is TRBV7-2, the J call TRBJ2-1, with D uncertain. V lost 0 bases to trimming and J lost 4 bases, with 10 bases between them. Germline CDR1 and CDR2: SGHTA and FQGNSA. The CDR3 has 15 residues.

This rearrangement joins TRBV7-3 to TRBJ2-3; TRBD2 matches at 9 bases. The CDR3 runs to 15 residues. V was pared by 2 bases and J by 4 bases, with 4 bases of the junction left unmatched. Germline lookup yields CDR1 SGHTA and CDR2 FQGTGA. CDR3 sequence (DNA): TGTGCCAGCAGCTTACGCGGGAGGGCCCCAGATACGCAGTATTTT. Translation: CASSLRGRAPDTQYF. The variable domain in full, with the rest retrieved from reference TRBV7-3 and TRBJ2-3, is GAGVSQTPSNKVTEKGKYVELRCDPISGHTALYWYRQSLGQGPEFLIYFQGTGAADDSGLPNDRFFAVRPEGSVSTLKIQRTERGDSAVYLCASSLRGRAPDTQYFGPGTRLTVL.

The genes are TRBV4-2 and TRBJ1-1; D is unclear. The CDR3 totals 14 residues. Per the germline V gene, CDR1 is LGHNA and CDR2 is YNFKEQ. Trimming removed 2 bases from V and 6 bases from J, with 13 bases in between. The CDR3 is CASSQFPSMAEAFF. CDR3 sequence (DNA): TGTGCCAGCAGCCAATTTCCATCGATGGCTGAAGCTTTCTTT.

This clone showed up just a few times. This rearrangement joins TRBV7-9 to TRBJ2-7; no clear D gene. V dropped 1 base and J dropped 4 bases, with 8 bases sitting between them. CDR3 length: 13 residues. Germline CDR1 and CDR2: SEHNR and FQNEAQ (reference sequence). The CDR3 spells CASSLVQTYEQYF. The CDR3 bases are TGTGCCAGCAGCTTAGTACAAACGTACGAGCAGTACTTC.

The chain uses TRBV7-9 and TRBJ2-1, with 8 nucleotides matching TRBD2. V shed 1 base and J 4 bases; nucleotides not matched to a gene: 12. Germline CDR1 SEHNR, CDR2 FQNEAQ (reference sequence). This CDR3 region has 18 residues. The CDR3 loop is CASSLGSIAGNRYNEQFF. CDR3 sequence (DNA): TGTGCCAGCAGCTTAGGGTCGATAGCGGGGAATAGGTACAATGAGCAGTTCTTC.

There are a few counts of this clone. J is TRBJ2-7 and V is TRBV28; D uncertain. This CDR3 comprises 11 residues. V lost 4 bases, J lost 6 bases, and 7 bases lay in between. Per germline, CDR1 MDHEN and CDR2 SYDVKM. The CDR3 nucleotides are TGTGCCAGCAGTTGGAAGGGCGAGCAGTACTTC. It specifies CASSWKGEQYF.

The sample holds a few counts of this clone. The chain is built from TRBV7-2 and TRBJ2-5, with D possibly being TRBD2 (5 bases). Per germline, CDR1 SGHTA and CDR2 FQGNSA. This CDR3 region has 14 residues. V dropped 1 base and J dropped 4 bases, with 10 bases sitting between them. In nucleotides, the CDR3 is TGTGCCAGCAGCTTAGGAGGGTTCAGAGAGACCCAGTACTTC. It yields the protein CASSLGGFRETQYF.

This clone was detected ten times or more. This chain links TRBV2 with TRBJ2-2; D remains unclear. The CDR3 loop spans 15 amino acids. Germline V lookup: CDR1 SNHLY, CDR2 FYNNEI. Trimming took 3 bases from V and 4 from J, leaving 12 bases between them. CDR3: CASSDGSGGTGELFF. The CDR3 DNA reads as TGTGCCAGCAGTGATGGCTCAGGCGGCACCGGGGAGCTGTTTTTT.

The rearrangement uses TRBV28 and TRBJ2-3; 8 nucleotides align to TRBD2. From germline, CDR1 is MDHEN and CDR2 SYDVKM. V shed 2 bases, J shed 8 bases, and the junction held 12 bases outside the gene matches. This CDR3 spans 16 amino acids. The CDR3 sequence is CASSLRAGGLSGTQYF. In DNA form, the CDR3 reads TGTGCCAGCAGTTTACGGGCGGGGGGCCTTTCGGGTACGCAGTATTTT. Together with reference TRBV28 and TRBJ2-3, the CDR3 gives the full variable domain: DVKVTQSSRYLVKRTGEKVFLECVQDMDHENMFWYRQDPGLGLRLIYFSYDVKMKEKGDIPEGYSVSREKKERFSLILESASTNQTSMYLCASSLRAGGLSGTQYFGPGTRLTVL.

As DNA, the CDR3 is TGCGCCAGCAGCCAAGGCCCCCAAGGGGGCGTGTACACCGGGGAGCTGTTTTTT. This encodes CASSQGPQGGVYTGELFF. V gene TRBV4-1 combines with J gene TRBJ2-2, with TRBD1 matching 7 bases. The CDR3 is 18 residues long. The germline V gene encodes CDR1 MGHRA and CDR2 YSYEKL. The J segment lost 3 bases and the V segment lost 1 base, leaving 11 bases of the junction unmatched.

This clone turned up a few times. The chain joins TRBV7-2 to TRBJ1-5; D is ambiguous. The CDR3 covers 16 residues. V was clipped by 5 bases and J by 4 bases, with 18 bases between them. Germline CDR1 SGHTA, CDR2 FQGNSA. CDR3 protein: CASSLMGRALNQPQHF. For the CDR3, the DNA is TGTGCCAGCAGCCTCATGGGGAGGGCACTAAATCAGCCCCAGCATTTT.

This clone showed up just a few times. This chain joins TRBV2 and TRBJ1-1, with a weak D call TRBD1 (5 bases). CDR1 is SNHLY and CDR2 is FYNNEI in the germline V gene. The CDR3 is made up of 15 amino acids. V was pared by 6 bases and J by 4 bases, with 18 bases between. The CDR3 protein is CASSAPVGESTEAFF. CDR3 DNA sequence: TGTGCCAGCAGCGCCCCGGTAGGGGAGAGCACTGAAGCTTTCTTT.

The chain links TRBV18 to TRBJ1-2; D is perhaps TRBD1 (5 bases). The CDR3 sequence is 13 residues long. CDR1 is KGHSH and CDR2 is LQKENI in the germline V gene. Trimming removed 4 bases at V and 1 base at J, with 7 bases between. CDR3 sequence reads: CASSQGNNYGYTF. The CDR3 DNA is TGTGCCAGCTCACAGGGGAATAACTATGGCTACACCTTC.

This clone was detected a few times. In nucleotides, the CDR3 is TGTGCCAGCAGTCGCGGCCTAGTGAGCACTGAGCAGTTCTTC. It translates to CASSRGLVSTEQFF. The chain uses TRBV27 and TRBJ2-1; D unclear. The length of the CDR3 is 14 residues. CDR1 is MNHEY, CDR2 SMNVEV, per germline (reference sequence). The V end lost 5 bases, the J end lost 9 bases, and 17 bases lay between the germline ends.

The table lists this clone with a few counts. This chain's CDR3 is CASSLDPPPLHF. The CDR3 region has the DNA TGTGCCAGCAGCTTGGATCCCCCGCCCCTCCACTTT. The rearrangement uses TRBV7-2 and TRBJ1-6; D unresolved. V was trimmed by 3 bases and J by 13 bases, leaving 10 bases between them. Germline loops: CDR1 SGHTA, CDR2 FQGNSA. The CDR3 extends over 12 amino acids.